This T cell receptor beta chain stems from a study of blood T cell repertoires in COVID-19. Whole-study context: The United States, Italy and Spain provided the acute and convalescent COVID-19 samples. The analysed material was cDNA or gDNA that came from T cells, B-cell-depleted T cells, or PBMCs.

Sequencing was performed with immunoSEQ multiplex PCR; in TCRdb, only in-frame clones are kept and a portion is missing. The repertoire holds 170,000 or so clones, around nine tenths seen once, with less than 0.7% in the top ten. The V end was cut by 10 bases, the J end by 6 bases, with 6 bases between. Germline loops: CDR1 MRHNA, CDR2 SNTAGT. CDR3 size: 9 residues. A Seattle source enrolled patients during active infection and followed them longitudinally. The TCR originated in a man aged 60-69 years with COVID-19, enrolled during active disease. This chain uses TRBV6-4 with TRBJ1-2, with D hard to call. The material sequenced was peripheral blood. The CDR3 DNA sequence: TGTGCCACCCTCGATGGCTACACCTTC. Protein: CATLDGYTF.